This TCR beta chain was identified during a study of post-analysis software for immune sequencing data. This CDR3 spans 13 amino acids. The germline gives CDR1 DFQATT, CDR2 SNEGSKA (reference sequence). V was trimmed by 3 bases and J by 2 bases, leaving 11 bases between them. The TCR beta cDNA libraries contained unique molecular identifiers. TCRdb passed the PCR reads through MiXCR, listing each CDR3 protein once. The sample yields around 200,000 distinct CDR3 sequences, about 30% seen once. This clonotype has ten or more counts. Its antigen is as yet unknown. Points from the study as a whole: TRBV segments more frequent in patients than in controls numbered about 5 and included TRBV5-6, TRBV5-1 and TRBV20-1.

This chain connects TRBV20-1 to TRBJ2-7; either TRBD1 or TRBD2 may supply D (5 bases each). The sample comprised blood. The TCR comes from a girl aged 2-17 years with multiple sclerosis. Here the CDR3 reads CSARGRGAYEQYF. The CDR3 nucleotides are TGCAGTGCTAGGGGACGAGGGGCCTACGAGCAGTACTTC.